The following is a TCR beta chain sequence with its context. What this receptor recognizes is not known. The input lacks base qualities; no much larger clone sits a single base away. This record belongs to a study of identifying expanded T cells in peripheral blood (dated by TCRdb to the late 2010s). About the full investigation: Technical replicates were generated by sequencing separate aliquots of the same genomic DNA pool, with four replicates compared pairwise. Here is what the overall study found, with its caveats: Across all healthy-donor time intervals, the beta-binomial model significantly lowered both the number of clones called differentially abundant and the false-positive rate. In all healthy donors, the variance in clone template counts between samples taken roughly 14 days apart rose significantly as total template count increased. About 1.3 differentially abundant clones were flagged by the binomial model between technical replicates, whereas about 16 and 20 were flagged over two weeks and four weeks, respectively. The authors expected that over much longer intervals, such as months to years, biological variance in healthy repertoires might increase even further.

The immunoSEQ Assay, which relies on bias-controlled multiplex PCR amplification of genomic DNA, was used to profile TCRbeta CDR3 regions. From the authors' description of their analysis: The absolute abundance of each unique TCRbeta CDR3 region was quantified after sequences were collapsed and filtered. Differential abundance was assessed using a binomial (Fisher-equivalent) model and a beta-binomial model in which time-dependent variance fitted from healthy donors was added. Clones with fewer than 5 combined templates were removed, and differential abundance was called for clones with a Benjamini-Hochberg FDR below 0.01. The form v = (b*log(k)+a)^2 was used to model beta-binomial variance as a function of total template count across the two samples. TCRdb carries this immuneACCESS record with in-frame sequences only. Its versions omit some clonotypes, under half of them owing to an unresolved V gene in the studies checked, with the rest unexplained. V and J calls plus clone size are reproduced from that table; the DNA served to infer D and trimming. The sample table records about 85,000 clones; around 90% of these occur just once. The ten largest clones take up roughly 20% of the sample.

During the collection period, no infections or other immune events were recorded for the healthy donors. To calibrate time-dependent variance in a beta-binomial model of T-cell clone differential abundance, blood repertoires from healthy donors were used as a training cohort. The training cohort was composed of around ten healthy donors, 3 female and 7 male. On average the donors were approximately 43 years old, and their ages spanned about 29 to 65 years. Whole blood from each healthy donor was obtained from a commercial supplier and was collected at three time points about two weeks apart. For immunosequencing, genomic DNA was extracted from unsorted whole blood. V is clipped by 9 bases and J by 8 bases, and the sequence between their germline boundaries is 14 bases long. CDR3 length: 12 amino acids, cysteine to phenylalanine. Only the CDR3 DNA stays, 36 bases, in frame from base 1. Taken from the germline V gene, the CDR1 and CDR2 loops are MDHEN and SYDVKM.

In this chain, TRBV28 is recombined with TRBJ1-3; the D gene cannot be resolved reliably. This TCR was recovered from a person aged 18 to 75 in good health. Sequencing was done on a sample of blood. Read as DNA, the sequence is TGTGCCAGTAAGACAAATGAGGACACCATATATTTT. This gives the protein CASKTNEDTIYF.